Sequencing of this T cell receptor beta chain was carried out in a study of shared clonotypes between healthy human individuals. Study findings and constraints: With four donors compared, around 5% of naive CD4 clonotypes were shared. Rarefaction revealed incomplete sorted-subset sequencing despite large depth.

Here immunoSEQ multiplex PCR was the method, and the copy in TCRdb shows in-frame clones only, minus some. The table lists over 1.4 million clones, around 97% of them singletons, with about 1% in the top ten. The germline CDR1 and CDR2 sequences are MNHNS and SASEGT. The V end was cut by 2 bases, the J end by 3 bases, with 14 bases between. This CDR3 contains 16 residues. Concerning this clone itself: Its cognate antigen is unknown.

This TCR derives from a man aged 25-45 years in good health. The chain uses TRBV6-1 and TRBJ2-4; tentative D call: TRBD1 (5 bases). Material for sequencing was naive CD4+ T cells sorted from blood. The subset is: CD45RA+ positively selected. The CDR3 DNA sequence: TGTGCCAGCAGTGAAAGGGGTCAGGGCGGCAAAAACATTCAGTACTTC. Amino acid sequence: CASSERGQGGKNIQYF.